This TCR beta chain was identified in a study of blood T cell repertoires in COVID-19. Repertoires were generated with immunoSEQ multiplex PCR, while TCRdb's copy carries only in-frame clones and drops some. The repertoire holds 300,000 or so clones, with about 87% as singletons. V lost 2 bases to trimming and J lost 5 bases; unmatched junction nucleotides: 6. This CDR3 region has 14 residues. Germline-derived CDR1 and CDR2 are SGHTA and FQGTGA. The sequenced sample consisted of peripheral blood. This chain connects TRBV7-3 to TRBJ2-7, with TRBD1 identical over 7 bases. The sequence came from a woman younger than 45 who had recovered from COVID-19. The CDR3: CASSLDRDNHEQYF. The CDR3 DNA sequence: TGTGCCAGCAGCTTAGACAGGGACAACCACGAGCAGTACTTC.